This T cell receptor (beta chain) was recovered during a study of lymphopenia after photon versus proton radiotherapy. CDR1 and CDR2 from the germline V gene are KGHSH and LQKENI. CDR3 length: 16 amino acids. The V gene lost 0 bases and the J gene lost 4 bases, with 13 bases spanning the gap. Profiling relied on immunoSEQ multiplex PCR, and the TCRdb table lists in-frame clones only, not all of them. The repertoire holds approximately 24,000 clones, with about 88% as singletons. The sample in question was peripheral blood, obtained from a patient treated with photon-based radiotherapy. The receptor was isolated from a woman aged 45 to 65 with cholangiocarcinoma. J is TRBJ1-3 and V is TRBV18; no definite D call. CDR3 sequence (DNA): TGTGCCAGCTCACCACCATCCCAGAAACTAGGAAACACCATATATTTT. Its translation is CASSPPSQKLGNTIYF.